Sequencing of this T cell receptor (beta chain) was carried out in a study of CD8 T cells in Susac syndrome. Germline V gene data show CDR1 as DFQATT and CDR2 as SNEGSKA (reference sequence). The CDR3 extends over 11 amino acids. Trimming pared 3 bases from V and 4 bases from J, leaving 5 bases between. When the RNA was reverse transcribed, random hexamers were used with an input of about 0.5 to 1 ug. TCRdb re-analysed the immunoSEQ multiplex PCR reads in MiXCR, keeping a single row per CDR3 protein. The sample yields some 180,000 distinct CDR3 sequences, roughly 94% seen once. The sample comprised CD4+ T cells from PBMCs. The chain recombines TRBV20-1 with TRBJ2-3, with no clear D. The sequence derives from a human donor with Susac syndrome. The CDR3 here is CSASLADTQYF. In DNA, the CDR3 is TGCAGTGCTAGCTTAGCAGATACGCAGTATTTT.